These 27 T cell receptor beta chains were sequenced from one sample in a study of blood T cell repertoires in COVID-19. Sequenced by immunoSEQ multiplex PCR; TCRdb stores in-frame clones only, minus some. Counted here are some 90,000 clones, about 85% occurring once; the ten biggest clones make up about 4%. Sample: peripheral blood. These receptors all come from a man between 60 and 70 years old with acute or convalescent COVID-19.

V usage is TRBV30 and J usage is TRBJ2-1; possible D gene TRBD2, 5 bases. The CDR3 has 14 residues. Trimming left V 2 bases short and J 2 bases short, with 10 bases between. In germline, CDR1 is GTSNPN, CDR2 SVGIG (reference sequence). The CDR3 DNA reads as TGTGCCTGGAGTAGCGGCGGACCCTACAATGAGCAGTTCTTC. This sequence encodes CAWSSGGPYNEQFF. The full variable domain, its missing parts supplied by reference TRBV30 and TRBJ2-1, is SQTIHQWPATLVQPVGSPLSLECTVEGTSNPNLYWYRQAAGRGLQLLFYSVGIGQISSEVPQNLSASRPQDRQFILSSKKLLLSDSGFYLCAWSSGGPYNEQFFGPGTRLTVL.

The chain joins TRBV5-1 to TRBJ2-1; possible D gene TRBD2, 5 bases. The CDR3 runs to 14 residues. V was shortened by 1 base and J by 5 bases, with 10 bases between the two germline ends. Germline V gene sequence: CDR1 SGHRS, CDR2 YFSETQ. The CDR3 sequence: CASSLYSGNNEQFF. The CDR3 bases are TGCGCCAGCAGCTTGTACAGCGGCAACAATGAGCAGTTCTTC.

The rearrangement joins TRBV3-1 (or the pseudogene TRBV3-2) to TRBJ2-1, with D maybe TRBD2 (6 bases). The germline V gene has CDR1 LGHDT and CDR2 YNNKEL (reference sequence). This CDR3 comprises 16 residues. V was shortened by 4 bases and J by 4 bases, with 17 bases between the two germline ends. The CDR3 DNA sequence: TGTGCCAGCAGCCGTGGCCTCGGCGGGGCGTACAATGAGCAGTTCTTC. It yields the protein CASSRGLGGAYNEQFF.

This chain uses TRBV19 with TRBJ1-1; 9 nucleotides align to TRBD1. With V trimmed by 4 bases and J by 4 bases, 4 bases remained unmatched. Germline CDR1 is LNHDA and CDR2 is SQIVND (reference sequence). This CDR3 region has 14 residues. The CDR3 sequence is CASSTGQGSTEAFF. Here the CDR3 DNA reads TGTGCCAGTAGTACGGGACAGGGAAGCACTGAAGCTTTCTTT.

The chain combines TRBV27 with TRBJ1-1; unclear D gene. This CDR3 region has 14 residues. Germline CDR1 and CDR2: MNHEY and SMNVEV (reference sequence). The germline V and J ends were trimmed by 4 bases and 3 bases, with 12 bases remaining between them. The CDR3 is CASSSTTKDTEAFF. CDR3 bases: TGTGCCAGCAGTTCAACTACGAAGGACACTGAAGCTTTCTTT.

This chain connects TRBV7-9 to TRBJ2-7; D gene unclear. This CDR3 region has 17 residues. CDR1 is SEHNR, CDR2 FQNEAQ, per germline (reference sequence). The V end was cut by 5 bases, the J end by 0 bases, with 20 bases between. CDR3: CASSPRNPGSYSYEQYF. CDR3 coding DNA: TGTGCCAGCAGCCCCCGGAACCCCGGGTCCTACTCCTACGAGCAGTACTTC. The full variable domain, rest sourced from reference TRBV7-9 and TRBJ2-7, is DTGVSQNPRHKITKRGQNVTFRCDPISEHNRLYWYRQTLGQGPEFLTYFQNEAQLEKSRLLSDRFSAERPKGSFSTLEIQRTEQGDSAMYLCASSPRNPGSYSYEQYFGPGTRLTVT.

As DNA, the CDR3 is TGCGCCAGCAGCTTGGGGACAGGCCTCTATGGCTACACCTTC. It translates to CASSLGTGLYGYTF. This chain joins TRBV5-1 and TRBJ1-2; 7 bases agree with TRBD1. Germline V gene data show CDR1 as SGHRS and CDR2 as YFSETQ. With V trimmed by 0 bases and J by 4 bases, 3 bases remained unmatched. There are 14 residues in the CDR3.

The chain combines TRBV10-3 with TRBJ1-1, with TRBD1 matching 9 bases. Trimming at V came to 4 bases and at J to 4 bases, leaving 7 bases not matched to a gene. Germline-derived CDR1 and CDR2 are ENHRY and SYGVKD. The CDR3 is 15 residues long. The DNA of the CDR3 is TGTGCCATCAGTGCACCCGGGACAGGGCGCACTGAAGCTTTCTTT. It encodes CAISAPGTGRTEAFF.

The CDR3 sequence is CASSLDDRDTEAFF. CDR3 in DNA: TGTGCCAGCAGCTTGGACGACAGGGACACTGAAGCTTTCTTT. V gene TRBV5-8 combines with J gene TRBJ1-1; 7 nucleotides align to TRBD1. V was pared by 0 bases and J by 3 bases, with 2 bases of the junction left unmatched. Germline loops: CDR1 SGHTS, CDR2 YDEGEE. The CDR3 totals 14 residues.

V gene TRBV4-3 combines with J gene TRBJ2-3; D is possibly TRBD2 (6 bases). This CDR3 has 16 amino acids. CDR1 is LGHNA, CDR2 YSLEER, per germline. Trimming pared 1 base from V and 1 base from J, leaving 12 bases between. CDR3 region: CASSQAGGDRTDTQYF. Written as DNA, the CDR3 is TGCGCCAGCAGCCAAGCCGGCGGGGACCGCACAGATACGCAGTATTTT.

The V gene is TRBV6-2 or TRBV6-3, the J gene TRBJ2-1; 14 bases line up with TRBD2. The CDR3 extends over 18 amino acids. The germline V gene has CDR1 MNHEY and CDR2 SVGEGT. V shed 6 bases, J shed 0 bases, and the junction held 7 bases outside the gene matches. The CDR3 loop is CASSRDGTSGSSYNEQFF. CDR3 sequence (DNA): TGTGCCAGCAGCCGCGATGGGACTAGCGGGAGCTCCTACAATGAGCAGTTCTTC.

Comments on this clone: In the same sample, other DNA sequences code for this CDR3. The chain carries TRBV7-2 and TRBJ2-1; 10 bases align to TRBD1. Trimming removed 2 bases from V and 5 bases from J; junction bases left unmatched: 3. The germline CDR1 and CDR2 sequences are SGHTA and FQGNSA. CDR3 length: 15 amino acids. The CDR3 loop reads CASSLRGQGNNEQFF. CDR3 DNA sequence: TGTGCCAGCAGCTTACGGGGACAGGGGAACAATGAGCAGTTCTTC.

The CDR3 DNA reads as TGTGCCAGCAGCTTCGACACAGGGACCCAGTACTTC. It encodes CASSFDTGTQYF. This chain connects TRBV7-3 to TRBJ2-5, with TRBD1 as a possible D gene (5 bases). Germline CDR1 SGHTA, CDR2 FQGTGA. Trimming shortened V by 3 bases and J by 7 bases, and 9 bases separated the two germline ends. CDR3 size: 12 residues.

The V gene is TRBV9, the J gene TRBJ2-7; 8 bases agree with TRBD1. The ends lost 2 bases at V and 5 bases at J; junction bases unmatched: 6. CDR1 and CDR2 from the germline V gene are SGDLS and YYNGEE. This CDR3 has 14 amino acids. The CDR3 here is CASSVGRGQNEQYF. CDR3 coding DNA: TGTGCCAGCAGCGTGGGCAGGGGGCAAAACGAGCAGTACTTC.

The chain links TRBV7-9 to TRBJ1-2, with D possibly matching TRBD1 (5 bases). The germline gives CDR1 SEHNR, CDR2 FQNEAQ (reference sequence). This CDR3 is 14 amino acids long. Between the trimmed V and J ends, which lost 5 bases and 3 bases, there was a span of 13 bases. As DNA, the CDR3 is TGTGCCAGCAGCCGTACAGGTTCCTACTATGGCTACACCTTC. Protein: CASSRTGSYYGYTF.

This clone was seen only a few times. This chain links TRBV10-3 with TRBJ1-3; D not certain. This CDR3 has 13 residues. Germline CDR1 reads ENHRY; CDR2 reads SYGVKD. Trimming cost V 3 bases and J 7 bases, with 10 bases left between them. The CDR3 bases are TGTGCCATCAGTGATAACTCCGGGAACACCATATATTTT. Translated: CAISDNSGNTIYF.

This clone was seen more than once but under ten times. This chain connects TRBV3-1 (or the pseudogene TRBV3-2) to TRBJ1-1; 8 nucleotides agree with TRBD1. V lost 6 bases to trimming and J lost 8 bases; unmatched junction nucleotides: 2. This CDR3 contains 11 residues. Per the germline V gene, CDR1 is LGHDT and CDR2 is YNNKEL (reference sequence). The CDR3: CASRAGGEAFF. The CDR3 bases are TGTGCCAGCAGAGCAGGGGGCGAAGCTTTCTTT.

CDR3 DNA sequence: TGTGCCAGCAGTGGGGGCAACACAGATACGCAGTATTTT. Protein sequence: CASSGGNTDTQYF. The V and J genes are TRBV28 and TRBJ2-3, with D possibly being TRBD1 (6 bases). The CDR3 spans 13 residues. V lost 5 bases and J 2 bases, leaving 8 bases between the germline ends. The germline gives CDR1 MDHEN, CDR2 SYDVKM.

The V and J genes are TRBV2 and TRBJ2-7; 9 bases match TRBD1. V trimming: 9 bases; J trimming: 6 bases; junction bases outside the gene matches: 15. This CDR3 contains 15 residues. Per the germline V gene, CDR1 is SNHLY and CDR2 is FYNNEI. The CDR3 coding sequence is TGTGCCAGTTTAACCGATACAGGGGGCGGGTTCGAGCAGTACTTC. Translated, it gives CASLTDTGGGFEQYF.

The V call is TRBV2, the J call TRBJ1-4, with D perhaps matching TRBD1 (5 bases). The CDR3 consists of 15 residues. Germline values: CDR1 SNHLY, CDR2 FYNNEI. V was clipped by 2 bases and J by 7 bases, with 14 bases between them. The CDR3 nucleotides read TGTGCCAGCAGTGAATCGGGGGTAGATGGTGAAAAACTGTTTTTT. Amino acids: CASSESGVDGEKLFF.

The sample holds one count of this clone. The gene calls are TRBV5-4 and TRBJ1-1; D gene unclear. Trimming stripped 4 bases from V and 5 bases from J, with 12 bases between. This CDR3 spans 13 amino acids. The germline V gene has CDR1 SGHNT and CDR2 YYREEE (reference sequence). CDR3 amino acids: CASSGVGRTEAFF. For the CDR3, the DNA is TGTGCCAGCAGCGGAGTCGGGAGGACTGAAGCTTTCTTT.

The chain is built from TRBV5-4 and TRBJ2-1; a possible D gene is TRBD2 (5 bases). The CDR3 length is 13 residues. V lost 3 bases, J lost 3 bases, and 7 bases lay in between. Germline V CDR1 and CDR2: SGHNT, YYREEE (reference sequence). CDR3 nucleotides: TGTGCCAGCAGCTCCGGGGTCTACAATGAGCAGTTCTTC. This gives the protein CASSSGVYNEQFF.

This clone was counted once. The chain joins TRBV27 to TRBJ2-7; TRBD1 matches 9 bases. The CDR3 consists of 13 residues. Looked up from germline, CDR1 is MNHEY and CDR2 is SMNVEV (reference sequence). The V and J ends lost 9 bases and 5 bases, in that order; junction bases with no gene match: 8. CDR3 sequence (DNA): TGTGCCAGGTTGACAGGGGGTCTGAACGAGCAGTACTTC. This encodes CARLTGGLNEQYF.

The J gene is TRBJ2-5, the V gene TRBV11-2; D ambiguous. The CDR3 totals 11 residues. From germline, CDR1 is SGHAT and CDR2 FQNNGV. V lost 6 bases to trimming and J lost 1 base, with 3 bases between them. CDR3 sequence (DNA): TGTGCCAGCAGTCGCCAAGAGACCCAGTACTTC. Translation gives CASSRQETQYF.

This chain joins TRBV6-5 and TRBJ2-6, with D unclear. In germline, CDR1 is MNHEY, CDR2 SVGAGI. V lost 4 bases, J lost 4 bases, and 11 bases lay in between. The CDR3 consists of 15 residues. Written as DNA, the CDR3 is TGTGCCAGCAGTTCTGGGCAGGCCGGGGCCAACGTCCTGACTTTC. Its translation is CASSSGQAGANVLTF.

V usage is TRBV10-3 and J usage is TRBJ1-3; D gene ambiguous. The CDR3 spans 14 residues. The V gene lost 7 bases and the J gene lost 1 base, with 11 bases spanning the gap. Germline CDR1 reads ENHRY; CDR2 reads SYGVKD. The CDR3 bases are TGTGCCATCACCCGGGAACCGTCTGGAAACACCATATATTTT. Translated: CAITREPSGNTIYF.

The V gene is TRBV6-1, the J gene TRBJ2-2; no reliable D call. Trimming removed 1 base from V and 3 bases from J, with 12 bases in between. There are 16 residues in the CDR3. Per germline, CDR1 MNHNS and CDR2 SASEGT. CDR3 coding DNA: TGTGCCAGCAGTGAAGGTTGGGCAGAGCACACCGGGGAGCTGTTTTTT. The encoded protein is CASSEGWAEHTGELFF.